This TCR beta chain was identified in a study of blood T cell repertoires in COVID-19. Whole-study context: T cells, B-cell-depleted T cells, or PBMCs provided the cDNA or gDNA that served as material.

Germline V gene lookup returns CDR1 SGHVS and CDR2 FQNEAQ. The ends were cut back, 5 bases at V and 4 bases at J, with 11 bases in the middle. The CDR3 consists of 13 residues. Authors' methods: Amplification from reference gene primers served as the basis for estimated nucleated cell counts. Assay: immunoSEQ multiplex PCR; the TCRdb copy retains only in-frame clones and omits some. The DNA gave D and trimming, while V, J and clone size come from that table. The table lists around 270,000 clones, roughly 91% of them singletons. The J gene is TRBJ1-1, the V gene TRBV7-8, with D uncertain. The specimen sequenced was peripheral blood. The receptor was derived from a middle-aged man with acute or convalescent COVID-19. The CDR3 DNA follows: TGTGCCAGCAGCCCACTCGAGGGCACTGAAGCTTTCTTT. This sequence encodes CASSPLEGTEAFF. Variable domain in full (rest from reference TRBV7-8 and TRBJ1-1): GAGVSQSPRYKVAKRGQDVALRCDPISGHVSLFWYQQALGQGPEFLTYFQNEAQLDKSGLPSDRFFAERPEGSVSTLKIQRTQQEDSAVYLCASSPLEGTEAFFGQGTRLTVV.